This entry describes one TCR beta chain. The CDR3 is 13 residues long. The J segment lost 10 bases and the V segment lost 5 bases, leaving 5 bases of the junction unmatched. The germline CDR1 and CDR2 sequences are MRHNA and SNTAGT. The sample is drawn from a study of blood T cell repertoires in COVID-19. Enrollees, roughly 18 to 90 years old, lived in 24 US areas. The recovered donors of Cohort 3 showed two negative PCRs, clearance, or symptom resolution. Study processing details: Estimated nucleated cell counts came from reference gene primer amplification. The protocol was immunoSEQ multiplex PCR, while the TCRdb copy is restricted to in-frame clones and leaves out a portion. That table is the source of V, J and clone size, and D and trimming were worked out from the DNA. This table holds about 170,000 clones, roughly four fifths found once.

V usage is TRBV6-4 and J usage is TRBJ2-1; 10 bases are a match to TRBD2. The clonotype originates from a man in his fifties who had recovered from COVID-19. What was sequenced was PBMCs or T cells enriched from blood (not recorded which). The DNA for the CDR3 is TGTGCCAGCAGTCCCAGGACTAGCGGAGAGCAGTTCTTC. Amino acid sequence: CASSPRTSGEQFF.